This TCR beta chain was found in a study of PD-1 blockade in classical Hodgkin lymphoma (dated by TCRdb to the early 2020s). Concerning the study at large: Nivolumab dosing was 3 mg/kg intravenously every 2 weeks, continuing until either disease progression or unacceptable toxicity. The study used CyTOF and TCR beta sequencing to define a peripheral blood immune signature of response to PD-1 blockade in classical Hodgkin lymphoma.

Genomic DNA was isolated using the Qiagen DNeasy kit from unsorted PBMCs as well as from negatively selected CD4+ and CD8+ fractions. TCR beta CDR3 regions were amplified by immunoSEQ multiplex PCR using primers annealing to V and J segments. Amplification bias was minimized using a synthetic immune receptor repertoire, and residual bias was removed computationally after sequencing. Concerning the study's data processing: Custom Python scripts were used to quantify repertoire diversity as the Shannon entropy index. The unsorted, CD4+ and CD8+ repertoires were each analyzed separately, with the exception of combined analyses, where CD4+ and CD8+ sequences were merged in silico. Clonal expansion was defined as at least a 2-fold frequency increase after treatment relative to C1D1, with a pseudocount of 0.5 for undetected baseline clones. Singleton clones were defined as clones with 0 or 1 copy at C1D1, and non-singleton clones were defined as clones with 2 or more copies. Clones expanded in unsorted samples were annotated as CD4+, CD8+ or unknown by matching protein sequences in sorted samples from the same patient. Wilcoxon tests on paired samples were used to test changes in diversity from C1D1 to C4D1. TCRdb retrieved this table from immuneACCESS and kept in-frame rearrangements only. Not all clones are present; in checked studies, unresolved V genes account for under half, and no reason is known for the remainder. That table gives V, J and clone size, and the DNA gave D and trimming. This sample holds around 28,000 clones; approximately 87% were observed only once. About a fifth of the sample lies in the top ten.

Sample time point, as interpreted from the label and publication: cycle 2 day 1 (C2D1) of nivolumab. All trial patients had relapsed after autologous stem cell transplantation, with cohorts A, B and C differing in prior brentuximab vedotin exposure. A total of roughly 60 patients with relapsed/refractory classical Hodgkin lymphoma made up the trial cohort, and each patient's best overall response was complete response, partial response or progressive disease. Single-agent nivolumab was administered to trial patients in the multi-cohort phase II CheckMate 205 trial. An independent review committee assessed best overall response by applying the 2007 International Working Group response criteria. PBMCs from the trial were collected at three points: immediately before nivolumab initiation (C1D1), and during therapy at cycle 2 day 1 and cycle 4 day 1. After peripheral blood was drawn into 8 mL Vacutainer Cell Preparation Tubes, PBMCs were isolated by centrifugation and then cryopreserved.

For CDR1 and CDR2, the germline V gene (reference sequence) lists MNHEY and SMNVEV. From cysteine to phenylalanine, the CDR3 is 14 amino acids long. The entry retains the CDR3 DNA only, 42 bases that are in frame from base 1. V is pared back by 2 bases and J by 1 base, with 9 bases lying between the germline termini. Of note for this clone: Its antigen remains undetermined. There are no base qualities to consult, and no much larger clone falls within one base.

Broader findings and caveats from the paper: CD4+ but not CD8+ TCR diversity rose significantly by C4D1 (p=0.0027 vs p=0.16), most apparent in complete responders (p=0.02). Baseline TCR diversity was reported to be lower in newly diagnosed patients than in healthy donors and to be lower still in relapsed/refractory patients. The study was restricted to a single clinical trial cohort, and the causes of repertoire differences, possibly disease activity or prior therapy, were left undefined. Lower diversity was seen in patients whose nivolumab began less than 1 year after ASCT, and these patients were left out of later analyses so that immune reconstitution would not confound the results. Among trial patients, those achieving complete response had baseline diversity similar to that of newly diagnosed patients, while diversity was significantly lower in partial responders and progressors.

The sequence is built from TRBV27 and TRBJ2-7; the D gene is perhaps TRBD2, on 6 matching bases. This TCR was sampled from a human donor with classical Hodgkin lymphoma. The sequenced sample was peripheral blood mononuclear cells (PBMCs), obtained before the second cycle of nivolumab. The CDR3 here reads CASSLVGGSYEQYF. The DNA sequence follows: TGTGCCAGCAGTTTAGTCGGGGGTTCCTACGAGCAGTACTTC.